This TCR beta chain was found in a study of T cell changes during pregnancy in multiple sclerosis. The CDR3 runs 13 residues. Trimming stripped 5 bases from V and 9 bases from J, with 15 bases between. In germline, CDR1 is SGHRS, CDR2 YFSETQ. TCRdb keeps only in-frame clones here, not all; method: immunoSEQ multiplex PCR. The data contain 40,000 to 50,000 clones, roughly 95% of them singletons. The chain links TRBV5-1 to TRBJ2-1; weak D call: TRBD2 (6 bases). Sequenced material: CD4+ T cells from peripheral blood mononuclear cells, taken in the third trimester of pregnancy. This clonotype originated in a female donor with multiple sclerosis, enrolled in a pregnancy study. DNA for the CDR3: TGCGCCAGCAGGGTCGGGGGAGGCGGTGAGCAGTTCTTC. Translating it yields CASRVGGGGEQFF.